Below are 26 T cell receptor beta chains sequenced from a single sample in a study of graft-versus-host responses after intestinal transplantation (dated by TCRdb to about 2021). Preparation of the library involved the immunoSEQ multiplex PCR assay. Entries here come from immuneACCESS through TCRdb and include only in-frame sequences with V and J called. Some clones fail to appear in such tables; in the studies checked, an unresolved V gene covers under half of the shortfall, and the cause of the remainder is unknown. Within this sample are roughly 120,000 clones, with about nine tenths of them counted one time only. The top ten hold roughly 0.2% of the sample. No antigens are known for them. Taken with the paper, the label for time point translates to: cells obtained before transplantation from donor or recipient. The specimen comprised unstimulated CD4+ T cells sorted from spleen or lymph node cells, sampled before intestinal transplant. The receptor set was obtained from a human donor who received an intestinal transplant.

V and J are TRBV5-1 and TRBJ2-5; 8 bases are shared with TRBD1. CDR1 and CDR2 from the germline V gene are SGHRS and YFSETQ. V shed 1 base and J 4 bases; nucleotides not matched to a gene: 0. The CDR3 spans 13 residues. DNA for the CDR3: TGCGCCAGCAGCTTGCAGGGGGCAGAGACCCAGTACTTC. Its translation: CASSLQGAETQYF.

This chain joins TRBV6-6 and TRBJ2-3; 10 bases map to TRBD2. V trimming: 6 bases; J trimming: 1 base; junction bases outside the gene matches: 7. Germline loops: CDR1 MNHNY, CDR2 SVGAGI (reference sequence). CDR3 size: 16 residues. The DNA of the CDR3 is TGTGCCAGCAGCCCGTTGCTAGCGGGGGGCACAGATACGCAGTATTTT. Protein sequence: CASSPLLAGGTDTQYF.

This chain uses TRBV6-1 with TRBJ1-5; D is possibly TRBD1 (6 bases). The length of the CDR3 is 14 residues. V lost 7 bases and J lost 3, with 13 bases in between. The germline CDR1 and CDR2 sequences are MNHNS and SASEGT. The CDR3 bases are TGTGCCAGCATCAAGGACAGAACCAATCAGCCCCAGCATTTT. Translation gives CASIKDRTNQPQHF.

A few counts support this clone. The CDR3 DNA sequence: TGTGCCTGGAGCCAAGGACAGACAAAAAATGAAAAACTGTTTTTT. Amino acid sequence: CAWSQGQTKNEKLFF. This chain uses TRBV30 with TRBJ1-4, with a possible D match to TRBD1 (6 bases). With 3 bases removed from V and 5 bases from J, the gap between germline ends came to 16 bases. Germline CDR1 is GTSNPN and CDR2 is SVGIG (reference sequence). The CDR3 totals 15 residues.

The rearrangement joins TRBV18 to TRBJ1-2, with TRBD1 as a possible D gene (6 bases). V dropped 4 bases and J dropped 7 bases, with 16 bases sitting between them. The CDR3 sequence is 14 residues long. Germline assignment: CDR1 KGHSH and CDR2 LQKENI. CDR3 nucleotides: TGTGCCAGCTCACGCGCAGGGGAACTACCTGGCTACACCTTC. This codes for CASSRAGELPGYTF.

The chain joins TRBV5-1 to TRBJ2-1, with 9 bases aligning to TRBD1. V gave up 4 bases and J gave up 9 bases; unmatched junction bases: 5. The CDR3 is made up of 13 amino acids. Germline-derived CDR1 and CDR2 are SGHRS and YFSETQ. The CDR3 reads CASSPGQGTEQFF. CDR3 in DNA: TGCGCCAGCAGCCCGGGACAGGGCACTGAGCAGTTCTTC.

The chain uses TRBV15 and TRBJ2-5, with TRBD2 matching over 9 bases. The CDR3 covers 17 residues. Trimming at V came to 5 bases and at J to 2 bases, leaving 12 bases not matched to a gene. Germline CDR1 LNHNV, CDR2 YYDKDF (reference sequence). CDR3 bases: TGTGCCACCAGCTTATCACCGCTAGCGGGGCCACAAGAGACCCAGTACTTC. It codes for CATSLSPLAGPQETQYF.

This chain joins TRBV7-3 and TRBJ2-1, with TRBD2 matching over 13 bases. The CDR3 is 15 amino acids. Germline V CDR1 and CDR2: SGHTA, FQGTGA. V lost 5 bases and J lost 6; bases outside the gene matches: 4. This chain's CDR3 is CASSHGLAGVNEQFF. In DNA form, the CDR3 reads TGTGCCAGCAGCCACGGACTAGCGGGAGTCAATGAGCAGTTCTTC.

The chain couples TRBV19 to TRBJ1-4; TRBD1 is a possible D gene (6 bases). This CDR3 is 13 amino acids long. Germline V gene lookup returns CDR1 LNHDA and CDR2 SQIVND (reference sequence). Trimming stripped 6 bases from V and 8 bases from J, with 13 bases between. This chain's CDR3 is CASSEGVREKLFF. Here the CDR3 DNA reads TGTGCCAGTAGCGAGGGGGTAAGAGAAAAACTGTTTTTT.

This chain links TRBV5-5 with TRBJ1-6, with a possible D match to TRBD1 (6 bases). Germline CDR1 reads SGHKS; CDR2 reads YYEKEE (reference sequence). This CDR3 region has 15 residues. The V gene lost 2 bases and the J gene lost 10 bases, with 16 bases spanning the gap. This chain's CDR3 is CASSFLGTTSSPLHF. In DNA form, the CDR3 reads TGTGCCAGCAGCTTCTTGGGGACAACTTCCTCACCCCTCCACTTT.

V gene TRBV5-6 combines with J gene TRBJ2-1; 8 bases align to TRBD2. Germline V gives CDR1 SGHDT, CDR2 YYEEEE. The CDR3 contains 16 residues. The V segment lost 2 bases and the J segment 0 bases; nucleotides outside the gene matches: 4. The CDR3 region has the DNA TGTGCCAGCAGCTTACTAGCGGCCGCCTCCTACAATGAGCAGTTCTTC. This codes for CASSLLAAASYNEQFF.

The chain recombines TRBV4-3 with TRBJ2-1; TRBD2 agrees at 13 bases. V lost 0 bases to trimming and J lost 0 bases; unmatched junction nucleotides: 11. The CDR3 runs 21 residues. From germline, CDR1 is LGHNA and CDR2 YSLEER. The CDR3 DNA reads TGCGCCAGCAGCCAAGACCCGTGGACTAGCGGGGGACCCAGCTCCTACAATGAGCAGTTCTTC. Translation gives CASSQDPWTSGGPSSYNEQFF.

The chain joins TRBV1 to TRBJ1-5; the table's D call, TRBD1, has no DNA check behind it. TRBV1 is tagged as a pseudogene. This CDR3 spans 16 amino acids. CDR3 DNA: TGCACCAGCAGCCCCGGGACAGGGACGGGAAATCAGCCCCAGCATTTT. Its translation is CTSSPGTGTGNQPQHF.

The genes are TRBV19 and TRBJ1-5; D uncertain. Per germline, CDR1 LNHDA and CDR2 SQIVND (reference sequence). Trimming cost V 5 bases and J 6 bases, with 8 bases left between them. CDR3 length equals 12 residues. CDR3 in DNA: TGTGCCAGTAGTGCCCCGGGTCAGCCCCAGCATTTT. It translates to CASSAPGQPQHF.

The genes are TRBV5-1 and TRBJ1-1; TRBD1 is a possible D gene (5 bases). Per the germline V gene, CDR1 is SGHRS and CDR2 is YFSETQ. Trimming removed 3 bases from V and 5 bases from J, with 17 bases in between. The CDR3 spans 15 residues. CDR3 sequence reads: CASSSRGLFETEAFF. The CDR3 DNA reads TGCGCCAGCAGCTCGAGGGGACTTTTTGAGACTGAAGCTTTCTTT.

This clone was found a few times. The chain joins TRBV30 to TRBJ2-7; a weak D match, TRBD1 (6 bases). CDR1 and CDR2 from the germline V gene are GTSNPN and SVGIG (reference sequence). Trimming took 1 base from V and 3 from J, leaving 10 bases between them. The CDR3 runs to 13 residues. This CDR3 is CAWSGGLYYEQYF. CDR3 sequence (DNA): TGTGCCTGGAGTGGGGGGCTCTACTACGAGCAGTACTTC.

This clone was observed once. The rearrangement links TRBV5-5 to TRBJ2-5, with 12 nucleotides matching TRBD2. The CDR3 is made up of 16 amino acids. With V trimmed by 1 base and J by 2 bases, 3 bases remained unmatched. Germline loops: CDR1 SGHKS, CDR2 YYEKEE (reference sequence). The CDR3 here is CASSLRLAGGQETQYF. The CDR3 nucleotides are TGTGCCAGCAGCTTGAGGCTAGCGGGAGGGCAAGAGACCCAGTACTTC.

V gene TRBV7-9 combines with J gene TRBJ2-7, with a weak D call TRBD2 (5 bases). CDR1 is SEHNR, CDR2 FQNEAQ, per germline (reference sequence). This CDR3 contains 16 residues. Trimming removed 4 bases at V and 2 bases at J, with 18 bases between. For the CDR3, the DNA is TGTGCCAGCAGCTATCGACCGGGAACTTCTACCTACGAGCAGTACTTC. Amino acids: CASSYRPGTSTYEQYF.

This chain joins TRBV18 and TRBJ1-3, with TRBD1 matching 10 bases. Trimming at V came to 2 bases and at J to 8 bases, leaving 9 bases not matched to a gene. CDR3 length equals 16 residues. Germline V CDR1 and CDR2: KGHSH, LQKENI. CDR3 DNA sequence: TGTGCCAGCTCACCAACCGGGACAGGGGCTAGGCACACCATATATTTT. Translating it yields CASSPTGTGARHTIYF.

CDR3 sequence (DNA): TGTGCCAGCAGCTTAGTGCCACTTAGCACAGATACGCAGTATTTT. Amino acids: CASSLVPLSTDTQYF. This chain joins TRBV11-2 and TRBJ2-3; D call uncertain. The CDR3 covers 15 residues. Germline V gives CDR1 SGHAT, CDR2 FQNNGV. V lost 1 base, J lost 0 bases, and 8 bases lay in between.

The V and J genes are TRBV5-1 and TRBJ1-3; no firm D call. Germline assignment: CDR1 SGHRS and CDR2 YFSETQ. V was shortened by 3 bases and J by 1 base, with 8 bases between the two germline ends. The CDR3 runs to 14 residues. CDR3: CASSSVGSGNTIYF. The CDR3 DNA reads as TGCGCCAGCAGCTCCGTCGGGTCTGGAAACACCATATATTTT.

This chain joins TRBV10-3 and TRBJ2-7, with D perhaps TRBD2 (5 bases). The CDR3 loop spans 13 amino acids. CDR1 is ENHRY and CDR2 is SYGVKD in the germline V gene. Trimming shortened V by 8 bases and J by 0 bases, and 11 bases separated the two germline ends. The CDR3 DNA reads TGTGCCATCGGGTTCGGGGACTCCTACGAGCAGTACTTC. This gives the protein CAIGFGDSYEQYF.

The chain has TRBV28 and TRBJ2-7; TRBD1 aligns across 8 bases. The CDR3 spans 15 residues. Germline CDR1 MDHEN, CDR2 SYDVKM. After removal of 6 bases from V and 4 bases from J, the junction contained 11 bases not matched to a gene. CDR3 DNA: TGTGCCAGCAGCCCCCTTCGGACAGGGAGGTACGAGCAGTACTTC. This sequence encodes CASSPLRTGRYEQYF.

In its sample, this clone was seen once. This sequence joins TRBV5-1 and TRBJ2-3, with D tentatively TRBD2 (5 bases). The CDR3 contains 14 residues. Germline V gene sequence: CDR1 SGHRS, CDR2 YFSETQ. Trimming took off 9 bases at V and 0 bases at J, with 14 bases between the two ends. The CDR3 region is CATRGGLSTDTQYF. DNA of the CDR3: TGCGCCACCCGAGGTGGACTCAGCACAGATACGCAGTATTTT.

This clone appeared a single time. This sequence joins TRBV5-1 and TRBJ2-7; no clear D. CDR1 is SGHRS and CDR2 is YFSETQ in the germline V gene. CDR3 size: 16 residues. V shed 1 base and J shed 2 bases, with 16 bases lying between them. The DNA for the CDR3 is TGCGCCAGCAGCTTGCCTAGGTTGGCAGCCACCTACGAGCAGTACTTC. Translated, it gives CASSLPRLAATYEQYF.

The rearrangement joins TRBV5-8 to TRBJ1-1; D is perhaps TRBD1 (6 bases). CDR1 is SGHTS and CDR2 is YDEGEE in the germline V gene. The V end lost 4 bases, the J end lost 4 bases, and 20 bases lay between the germline ends. The CDR3 loop spans 16 amino acids. CDR3 amino acids: CASSNRFLDRTTEAFF. DNA for the CDR3: TGTGCCAGCAGCAACCGGTTTTTGGACAGAACCACTGAAGCTTTCTTT.